Below are 20 T cell receptor beta chains sequenced from a single sample in a study of response to subunit inactivated influenza vaccine. Each CDR3 protein is one row after TCRdb ran MiXCR on the RT-PCR reads. The table lists just under 250,000 distinct CDR3 sequences, more than 9% of them singletons. Sequenced material: non-naive T cells sorted from PBMCs, taken about 14 days before vaccination. These receptors were obtained from a middle-aged man who received an inactivated influenza vaccine.

The chain links TRBV2 to TRBJ2-2; 10 bases are a match to TRBD2. The germline V gene has CDR1 SNHLY and CDR2 FYNNEI. This CDR3 comprises 16 residues. J gave up 7 bases and V 4 bases, and 9 bases lay outside the gene matches. CDR3: CASSVGLAAVGGELFF. CDR3 nucleotide sequence: TGTGCCAGCAGTGTAGGACTAGCGGCTGTTGGCGGGGAGCTGTTTTTT. The variable domain in full, with the rest retrieved from reference TRBV2 and TRBJ2-2, is EPEVTQTPSHQVTQMGQEVILRCVPISNHLYFYWYRQILGQKVEFLVSFYNNEISEKSEIFDDQFSVERPDGSNFTLKIRSTKLEDSAMYFCASSVGLAAVGGELFFGEGSRLTVL.

This clonotype was seen only a few times. The chain recombines TRBV7-9 with TRBJ1-2, with a tentative D call TRBD1 (5 bases). The CDR3 is 14 residues long. V lost 3 bases to trimming and J lost 14 bases, with 22 bases between them. CDR1 is SEHNR and CDR2 is FQNEAQ in the germline V gene (reference sequence). The CDR3 DNA sequence: TGTGCCAGCAGCTTGGGCGGGGCCCGCCGCGCGGGAACCTTC. Translated: CASSLGGARRAGTF. The full variable domain, rest sourced from reference TRBV7-9 and TRBJ1-2, is DTGVSQNPRHKITKRGQNVTFRCDPISEHNRLYWYRQTLGQGPEFLTYFQNEAQLEKSRLLSDRFSAERPKGSFSTLEIQRTEQGDSAMYLCASSLGGARRAGTFGSGTRLTVV.

The V gene is TRBV28, the J gene TRBJ2-5; TRBD2 matches 11 bases. J gave up 3 bases and V 5 bases, and 8 bases lay outside the gene matches. The CDR3 length is 16 residues. Germline lookup yields CDR1 MDHEN and CDR2 SYDVKM. CDR3 region: CASSLPGLADKETQYF. CDR3 DNA sequence: TGTGCCAGCAGTCTTCCGGGACTAGCGGACAAAGAGACCCAGTACTTC.

This clonotype was observed at least ten times. The chain uses TRBV10-3 and TRBJ2-1; 10 bases agree with TRBD2. The ends lost 6 bases at V and 10 bases at J; junction bases unmatched: 3. The CDR3 spans 12 residues. CDR1 and CDR2 (germline): ENHRY, SYGVKD. The CDR3 nucleotides are TGTGCCATCAGCCTAGCGGGAGTCGAGCAGTTCTTC. It translates to CAISLAGVEQFF.

V usage is TRBV21-1 and J usage is TRBJ1-5. TRBV21-1 is marked as a pseudogene. The CDR3 spans 15 residues. Written as DNA, the CDR3 is TGTGCCAGCAGCAAAGGGAAGATTAGCAATCAGCCCCAGCATTTT. It translates to CASSKGKISNQPQHF.

This clonotype was seen many times. The chain combines TRBV7-2 with TRBJ2-5, with TRBD2 identical over 12 bases. The CDR3 covers 17 residues. J was trimmed by 4 bases and V by 2 bases; bases with no gene match: 8. From germline, CDR1 is SGHTA and CDR2 FQGNSA. The CDR3 DNA reads as TGTGCCAGCAGCTTAAATACCCCGGGACTAGCGGGAGAGACCCAGTACTTC. Its translation is CASSLNTPGLAGETQYF.

This clonotype was counted at least ten times. The chain recombines TRBV24-1 with TRBJ2-5; no clear D gene. The V gene's germline CDR1 is KGHDR and CDR2 SFDVKD. V dropped 4 bases and J dropped 3 bases, with 8 bases sitting between them. The length of the CDR3 is 13 residues. CDR3 sequence reads: CATSEFWEETQYF. The CDR3 DNA sequence: TGTGCCACCAGTGAATTCTGGGAAGAGACCCAGTACTTC.

This chain links TRBV4-3 with TRBJ2-1; the D gene is possibly TRBD2 (6 bases). The CDR3 is made up of 14 amino acids. V gave up 4 bases and J gave up 6 bases, with 13 bases separating them. CDR1 LGHNA and CDR2 YSLEER come from the germline V gene. CDR3 in amino acids: CASSPGGARNEQFF. In nucleotides, the CDR3 is TGCGCCAGCAGCCCAGGAGGGGCCCGCAATGAGCAGTTCTTC.

This clonotype was seen repeatedly, ten times or more. This sequence joins TRBV12-3 or TRBV12-4 and TRBJ2-4; 11 bases match TRBD2. CDR3 length: 17 residues. V lost 6 bases to trimming and J lost 1 base; unmatched junction nucleotides: 8. CDR3 residues: CASRGSGRERAKNIQYF. DNA of the CDR3: TGTGCCAGCAGGGGTAGCGGGAGGGAAAGGGCCAAAAACATTCAGTACTTC.

The V and J genes are TRBV7-6 and TRBJ2-1; unclear D gene. The CDR3 has 13 amino acids. V gave up 5 bases and J gave up 3 bases, with 8 bases separating them. Germline assignment: CDR1 SGHVS and CDR2 FNYEAQ. The CDR3 loop is CASSLIDYNEQFF. The CDR3 coding sequence is TGTGCCAGCAGCCTCATAGACTACAATGAGCAGTTCTTC. Combining the CDR3 with reference TRBV7-6 and TRBJ2-1 gives the whole variable domain GAGVSQSPRYKVTKRGQDVALRCDPISGHVSLYWYRQALGQGPEFLTYFNYEAQQDKSGLPNDRFSAERPEGSISTLTIQRTEQRDSAMYRCASSLIDYNEQFFGPGTRLTVL.

This clonotype came up a few times. The gene calls are TRBV11-3 and TRBJ2-2, with a tentative D call TRBD1 (5 bases). Germline V CDR1 and CDR2: SGHNT, YENEEA. V was trimmed by 0 bases and J by 11 bases, leaving 10 bases between them. The CDR3 is 13 residues long. CDR3 sequence reads: CASSLDPQGELFF. CDR3 coding DNA: TGTGCCAGCAGCTTAGATCCGCAGGGAGAGCTGTTTTTT.

V usage is TRBV11-1 and J usage is TRBJ2-3; tentatively, D is TRBD1 (5 bases). CDR3 size: 12 residues. The V gene's germline CDR1 is SGHAT and CDR2 FQDESV (reference sequence). Deletions cut 5 bases from V and 8 bases from J, with 11 bases between. Here the CDR3 DNA reads TGTGCCAGCAGCCCTGGACACACTACGCAGTATTTT. This sequence encodes CASSPGHTTQYF.

This clonotype was found many times. The gene calls are TRBV20-1 and TRBJ2-2; 14 bases align to TRBD2. With 3 bases clipped from V and 5 bases from J, the junction kept 8 bases outside the gene matches. The CDR3 consists of 17 residues. Germline V CDR1 and CDR2: DFQATT, SNEGSKA (reference sequence). The CDR3 loop reads CSASDPGLAGVTGELFF. CDR3 bases: TGCAGTGCTAGCGACCCGGGACTAGCGGGAGTAACCGGGGAGCTGTTTTTT.

There are many counts of this clonotype. J is TRBJ2-1 and V is TRBV7-8; 15 nucleotides match TRBD2. Germline V gene data show CDR1 as SGHVS and CDR2 as FQNEAQ. With 7 bases clipped from V and 10 bases from J, the junction kept 17 bases outside the gene matches. CDR3 length equals 18 residues. CDR3 in DNA: TGTGCCAGCAAGGTCGGGACTAGCGGGGGGCAAGGCCGGGTGGAGCAGTTCTTC. It yields the protein CASKVGTSGGQGRVEQFF.

The chain is built from TRBV7-2 and TRBJ1-3; maybe TRBD1 (5 bases). Trimming pared 5 bases from V and 0 bases from J, leaving 14 bases between. The V gene's germline CDR1 is SGHTA and CDR2 FQGNSA. CDR3 length equals 16 residues. This CDR3 reads CASSRGPTRSGNTIYF. The CDR3 DNA sequence: TGTGCCAGCAGCAGGGGACCGACCCGCTCTGGAAACACCATATATTTT.

This clonotype has a count of ten or more. The gene calls are TRBV5-1 and TRBJ1-1, with 8 bases that match TRBD1. In germline, CDR1 is SGHRS, CDR2 YFSETQ. The CDR3 extends over 14 amino acids. The V gene end was trimmed by 4 bases and the J gene end by 5 bases; junction bases not matched to a gene: 7. CDR3 sequence reads: CASSTDRGGTEAFF. In nucleotides, the CDR3 is TGCGCCAGCAGCACCGACAGGGGCGGGACTGAAGCTTTCTTT.

The sample holds a few counts of this clonotype. V gene TRBV7-8 combines with J gene TRBJ1-1; the D is unclear. The CDR3 loop spans 14 amino acids. The germline CDR1 and CDR2 sequences are SGHVS and FQNEAQ. Trimming took off 0 bases at V and 7 bases at J, with 12 bases between the two ends. This chain's CDR3 is CASSLATGKGEAFF. The CDR3 DNA follows: TGTGCCAGCAGCTTAGCGACCGGGAAAGGTGAAGCTTTCTTT.

Many counts were recorded for this clonotype. The V call is TRBV27, the J call TRBJ1-5; tentatively, D is TRBD1 (6 bases). Per germline, CDR1 MNHEY and CDR2 SMNVEV (reference sequence). The CDR3 runs to 14 residues. Trimming stripped 5 bases from V and 3 bases from J, with 11 bases between. The CDR3 nucleotides are TGTGCCAGCAGTAGTGGACAGAACAATCAGCCCCAGCATTTT. Translating gives CASSSGQNNQPQHF.

This clonotype was counted many times. The J gene is TRBJ2-3, the V gene TRBV20-1, with 10 bases fitting TRBD2. The CDR3 runs 15 residues. CDR1 DFQATT and CDR2 SNEGSKA come from the germline V gene (reference sequence). The J segment lost 3 bases and the V segment lost 6 bases, leaving 9 bases of the junction unmatched. The CDR3 sequence: CSASLAGDGTDTQYF. For the CDR3, the DNA is TGCAGTGCCAGTCTAGCGGGAGATGGGACAGATACGCAGTATTTT.

This clonotype was observed a handful of times. The chain links TRBV6-1 to TRBJ2-7, with 9 nucleotides matching TRBD1. Per germline, CDR1 MNHNS and CDR2 SASEGT. Trimming cost V 6 bases and J 0 bases; bases outside gene matches: 9. CDR3 length: 16 amino acids. CDR3 DNA sequence: TGTGCCAGCAGAACATTAGGACAGGGGTCCTCCTACGAGCAGTACTTC. Its translation: CASRTLGQGSSYEQYF.